This section outlines one TCR beta chain sequence together with its context. Its target is unknown. At one end, the junction sequence differs from germline, possibly due to a read error. These data belong to a study of T-cell reconstitution after alpha-beta-depleted transplantation in children. Study-wide points: The origin of alpha-beta T cells about two months after transplant was reportedly several hundred expanded graft clones. When one year had passed after transplant, most T-cell counts and diversity came from newly produced T cells.

CDR3 length: 13 residues. Germline CDR1 and CDR2: DFQATT and SNEGSKA (reference sequence). Unique molecular identifiers were incorporated during preparation of the TCRbeta library. TCRdb passed the PCR reads through MiXCR, listing each CDR3 protein once. The sample comprises hundreds of thousands of distinct CDR3 sequences, around 10% of which are singletons, and less than 25% rests with the top ten. The rearrangement joins TRBV20-1 to TRBJ2-7, with D possibly being TRBD2 (6 bases). The sample was peripheral blood, taken 180 days after TCRalphabeta/CD19-depleted stem cell transplant. The receptor was isolated from a male patient aged 2-15 years who had a stem cell transplant for chronic granulomatous disease, so the T cells may come from the graft donor. CDR3 DNA sequence: TGCAGAGCTAGAAGGGACTCCTACTACGAGCAGTACTTC. Protein sequence: CRARRDSYYEQYF.